Below are 4 T cell receptor beta chains sequenced from a single sample in a study of T cell repertoires in cytomegalovirus infection. Their antigen targets remain unknown. TCRdb re-derived calls from the reads in MiXCR, one entry per CDR3 protein. The sample shows about 700,000 distinct CDR3 sequences, around 30% of them seen only once. The sample was cultured PBMCs, taken from culture after CMV antigen stimulation. These receptors all stem from a human donor in good health (CMV status not recorded). Some clones in this sample may be carry-over from other donors' samples.

The CDR3 spells CASMKGAGTDTQYF. The CDR3 region has the DNA TGTGCCAGCATGAAGGGGGCGGGCACAGATACGCAGTATTTT. V and J are TRBV6-1 and TRBJ2-3, with 7 bases lining up with TRBD1. V dropped 7 bases and J dropped 1; count of bases not matched to a gene: 5. This CDR3 spans 14 amino acids. Looked up from germline, CDR1 is MNHNS and CDR2 is SASEGT.

This clonotype has only one observation. The J gene is TRBJ2-6, the V gene TRBV7-3, with no clear D. Germline loops: CDR1 SGHTA, CDR2 FQGTGA. The CDR3 has 16 residues. V lost 7 bases and J lost 5, with 18 bases in between. CDR3 loop: CASTLHLVFRANVLTF. The CDR3 DNA follows: TGTGCCAGCACCCTACACCTAGTTTTTAGGGCCAACGTCCTGACTTTC.

This clonotype was observed once. This chain uses TRBV5-1 with TRBJ1-4; D is unresolved. Germline V gives CDR1 SGHRS, CDR2 YFSETQ. The CDR3 totals 16 residues. Trimming stripped 1 base from V and 0 bases from J, with 10 bases between. DNA for the CDR3: TGCGCCAGCAGCTTGCCGGGAGACGCAACTAATGAAAAACTGTTTTTT. Translated, it gives CASSLPGDATNEKLFF.

This clonotype showed up just a few times. V and J are TRBV4-1 and TRBJ2-3; D tentatively fits TRBD1 or TRBD2 (6 bases each). With 1 base removed from V and 2 bases from J, the gap between germline ends came to 13 bases. Germline V gives CDR1 MGHRA, CDR2 YSYEKL. The CDR3 contains 16 residues. CDR3 protein: CASSQVGGQDTDTQYF. CDR3 coding DNA: TGCGCCAGCAGCCAAGTGGGGGGACAAGACACAGATACGCAGTATTTT.